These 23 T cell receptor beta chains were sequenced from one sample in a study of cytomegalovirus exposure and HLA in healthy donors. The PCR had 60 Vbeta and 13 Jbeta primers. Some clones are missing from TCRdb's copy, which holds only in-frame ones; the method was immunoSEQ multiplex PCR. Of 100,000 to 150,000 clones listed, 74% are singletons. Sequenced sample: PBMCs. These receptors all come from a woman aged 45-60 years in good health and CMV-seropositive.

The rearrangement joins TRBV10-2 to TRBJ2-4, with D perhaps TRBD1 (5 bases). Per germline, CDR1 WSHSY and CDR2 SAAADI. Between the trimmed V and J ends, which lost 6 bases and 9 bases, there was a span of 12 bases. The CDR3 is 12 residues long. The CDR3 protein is CASRDGQGIQYF. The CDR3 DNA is TGCGCCAGCAGGGACGGGCAGGGCATTCAGTACTTC.

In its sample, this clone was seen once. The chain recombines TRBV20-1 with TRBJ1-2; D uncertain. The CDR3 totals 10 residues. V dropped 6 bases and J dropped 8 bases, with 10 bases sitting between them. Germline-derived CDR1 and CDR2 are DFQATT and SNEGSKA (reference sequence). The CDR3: CSAPESGYTF. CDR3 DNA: TGCAGTGCCCCGGAGTCCGGCTACACCTTC.

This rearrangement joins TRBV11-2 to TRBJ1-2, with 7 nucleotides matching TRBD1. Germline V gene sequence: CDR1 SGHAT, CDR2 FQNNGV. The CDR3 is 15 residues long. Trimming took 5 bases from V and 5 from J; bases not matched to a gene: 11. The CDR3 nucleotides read TGTGCCAGCAGCCTCCGGGACAGCTCCATTTATGGCTACACCTTC. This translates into CASSLRDSSIYGYTF. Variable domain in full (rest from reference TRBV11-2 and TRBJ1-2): EAGVAQSPRYKIIEKRQSVAFWCNPISGHATLYWYQQILGQGPKLLIQFQNNGVVDDSQLPKDRFSAERLKGVDSTLKIQPAKLEDSAVYLCASSLRDSSIYGYTFGSGTRLTVV.

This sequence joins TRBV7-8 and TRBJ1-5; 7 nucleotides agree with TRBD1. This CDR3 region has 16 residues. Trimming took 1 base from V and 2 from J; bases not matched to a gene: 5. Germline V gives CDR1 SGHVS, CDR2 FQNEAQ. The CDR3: CASSLGYRGGNQPQHF. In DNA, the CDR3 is TGTGCCAGCAGCTTAGGATACAGGGGTGGCAATCAGCCCCAGCATTTT.

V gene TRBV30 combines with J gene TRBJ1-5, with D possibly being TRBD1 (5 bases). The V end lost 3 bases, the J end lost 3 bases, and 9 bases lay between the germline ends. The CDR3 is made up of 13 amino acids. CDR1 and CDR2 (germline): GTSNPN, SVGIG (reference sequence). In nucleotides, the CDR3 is TGTGCCTGGAGCGTGGACAACAATCAGCCCCAGCATTTT. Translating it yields CAWSVDNNQPQHF.

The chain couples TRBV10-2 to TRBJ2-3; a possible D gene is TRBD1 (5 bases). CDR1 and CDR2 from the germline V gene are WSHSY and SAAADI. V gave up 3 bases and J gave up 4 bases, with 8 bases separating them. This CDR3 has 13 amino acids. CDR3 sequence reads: CASSDQGSDTQYF. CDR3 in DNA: TGCGCCAGCAGTGATCAGGGCTCAGATACGCAGTATTTT.

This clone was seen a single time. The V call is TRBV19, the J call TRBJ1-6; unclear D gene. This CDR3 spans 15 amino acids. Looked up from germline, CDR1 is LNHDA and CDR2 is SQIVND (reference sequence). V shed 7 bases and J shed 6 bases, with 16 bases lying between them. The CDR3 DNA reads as TGTGCCAGTACCCCCCGCGGAGGGATTAATTCACCCCTCCACTTT. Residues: CASTPRGGINSPLHF.

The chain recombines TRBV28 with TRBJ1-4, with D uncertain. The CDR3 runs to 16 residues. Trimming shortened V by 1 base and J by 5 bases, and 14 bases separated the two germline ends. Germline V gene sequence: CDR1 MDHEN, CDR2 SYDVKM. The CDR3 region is CASSLSPGELNEKLFF. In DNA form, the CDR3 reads TGTGCCAGCAGTTTATCCCCCGGGGAGCTGAATGAAAAACTGTTTTTT.

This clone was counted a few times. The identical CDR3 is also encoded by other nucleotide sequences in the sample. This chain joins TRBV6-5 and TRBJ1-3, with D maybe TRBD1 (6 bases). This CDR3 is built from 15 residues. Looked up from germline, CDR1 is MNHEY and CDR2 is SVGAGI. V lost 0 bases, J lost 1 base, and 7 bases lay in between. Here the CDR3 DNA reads TGTGCCAGCAGTTACTCGAGGGGGTCTGGAAACACCATATATTTT. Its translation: CASSYSRGSGNTIYF.

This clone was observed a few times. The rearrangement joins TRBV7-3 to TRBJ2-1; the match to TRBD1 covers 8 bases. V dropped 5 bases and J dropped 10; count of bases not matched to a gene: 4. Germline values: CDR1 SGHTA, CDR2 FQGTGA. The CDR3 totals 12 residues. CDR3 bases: TGTGCCAGCAGCGCAGGGGGCACGGAGCAGTTCTTC. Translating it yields CASSAGGTEQFF.

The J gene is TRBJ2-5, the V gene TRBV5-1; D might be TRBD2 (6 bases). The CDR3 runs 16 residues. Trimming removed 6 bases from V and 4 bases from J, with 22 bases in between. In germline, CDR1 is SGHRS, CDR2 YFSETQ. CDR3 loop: CASNRGGALEGETQYF. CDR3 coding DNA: TGCGCCAGCAATAGAGGTGGGGCATTGGAGGGAGAGACCCAGTACTTC.

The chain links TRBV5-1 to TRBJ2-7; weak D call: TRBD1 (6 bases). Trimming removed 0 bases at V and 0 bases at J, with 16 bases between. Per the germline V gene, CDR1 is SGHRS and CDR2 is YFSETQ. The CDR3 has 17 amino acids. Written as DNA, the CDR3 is TGCGCCAGCAGCTTGGGTGTGGACAGCACCACCTCCTACGAGCAGTACTTC. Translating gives CASSLGVDSTTSYEQYF. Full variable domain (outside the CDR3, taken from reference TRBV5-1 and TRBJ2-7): KAGVTQTPRYLIKTRGQQVTLSCSPISGHRSVSWYQQTPGQGLQFLFEYFSETQRNKGNFPGRFSGRQFSNSRSEMNVSTLELGDSALYLCASSLGVDSTTSYEQYFGPGTRLTVT.

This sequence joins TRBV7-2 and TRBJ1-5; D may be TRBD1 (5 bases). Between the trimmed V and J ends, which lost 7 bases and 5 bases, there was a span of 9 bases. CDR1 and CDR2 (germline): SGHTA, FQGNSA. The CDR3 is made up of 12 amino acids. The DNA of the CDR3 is TGTGCCAGCACCGGGACTTATCAGCCCCAGCATTTT. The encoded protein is CASTGTYQPQHF.

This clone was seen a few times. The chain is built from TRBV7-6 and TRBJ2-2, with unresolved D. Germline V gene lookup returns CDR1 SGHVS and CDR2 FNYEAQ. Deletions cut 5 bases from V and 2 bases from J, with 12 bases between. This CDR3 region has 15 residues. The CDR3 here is CASSLDIGNTGELFF. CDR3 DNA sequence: TGTGCCAGCAGCCTTGACATTGGAAACACCGGGGAGCTGTTTTTT.

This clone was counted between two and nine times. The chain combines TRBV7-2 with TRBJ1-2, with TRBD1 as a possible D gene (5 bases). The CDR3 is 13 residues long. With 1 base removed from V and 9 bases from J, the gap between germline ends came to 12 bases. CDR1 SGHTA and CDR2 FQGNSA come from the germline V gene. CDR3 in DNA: TGTGCCAGCAGCTTAGTTGGGGGAGGGAGCTACACCTTC. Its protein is CASSLVGGGSYTF.

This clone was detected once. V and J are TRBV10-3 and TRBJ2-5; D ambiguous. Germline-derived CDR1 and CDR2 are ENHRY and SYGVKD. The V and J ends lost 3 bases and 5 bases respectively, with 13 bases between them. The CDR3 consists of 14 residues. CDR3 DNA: TGTGCCATCAGTGAACGACGCGGCGAGGAGACCCAGTACTTC. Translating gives CAISERRGEETQYF.

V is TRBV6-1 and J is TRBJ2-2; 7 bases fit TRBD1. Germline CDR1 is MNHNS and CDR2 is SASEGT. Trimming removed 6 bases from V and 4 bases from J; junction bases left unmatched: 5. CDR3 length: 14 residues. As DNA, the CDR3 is TGTGCCAGCAGGTTTCCAGGGGGCACCGGGGAGCTGTTTTTT. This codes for CASRFPGGTGELFF.

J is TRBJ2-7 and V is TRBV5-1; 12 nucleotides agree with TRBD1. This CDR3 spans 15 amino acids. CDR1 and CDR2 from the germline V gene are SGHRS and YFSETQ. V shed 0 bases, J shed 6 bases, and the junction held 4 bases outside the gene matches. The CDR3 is CASSLGGQGATEQYF. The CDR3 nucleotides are TGCGCCAGCAGCTTGGGGGGACAGGGGGCCACCGAGCAGTACTTC.

In DNA, the CDR3 is TGTGCCATCTTCCTACAGGGACATGGCTACACCTTC. Translated: CAIFLQGHGYTF. The V gene is TRBV10-3, the J gene TRBJ1-2; D may be TRBD1 (6 bases). With 8 bases removed from V and 6 bases from J, the gap between germline ends came to 13 bases. The CDR3 totals 12 residues. Germline CDR1 ENHRY, CDR2 SYGVKD.

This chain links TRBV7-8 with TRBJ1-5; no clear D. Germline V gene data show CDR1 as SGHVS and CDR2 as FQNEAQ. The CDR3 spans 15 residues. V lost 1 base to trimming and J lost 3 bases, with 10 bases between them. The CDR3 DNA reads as TGTGCCAGCAGCTTAGATACTCGGTACAATCAGCCCCAGCATTTT. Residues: CASSLDTRYNQPQHF.

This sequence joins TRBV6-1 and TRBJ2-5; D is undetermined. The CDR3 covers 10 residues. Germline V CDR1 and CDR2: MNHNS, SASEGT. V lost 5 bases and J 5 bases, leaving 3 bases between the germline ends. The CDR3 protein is CASSSETQYF. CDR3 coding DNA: TGTGCCAGCAGTTCGGAGACCCAGTACTTC.

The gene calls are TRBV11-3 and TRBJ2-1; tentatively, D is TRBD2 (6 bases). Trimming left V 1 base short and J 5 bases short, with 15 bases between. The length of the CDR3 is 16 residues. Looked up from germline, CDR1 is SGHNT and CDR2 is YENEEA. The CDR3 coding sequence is TGTGCCAGCAGCTTAGGAGGCTGGGAGGCTCACAATGAGCAGTTCTTC. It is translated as CASSLGGWEAHNEQFF.

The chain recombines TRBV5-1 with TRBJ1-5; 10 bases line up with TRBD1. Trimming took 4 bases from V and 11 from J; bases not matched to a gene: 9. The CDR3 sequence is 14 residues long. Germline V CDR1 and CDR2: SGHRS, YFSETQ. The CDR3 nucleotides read TGCGCCAGCAGCGGGACAGGGGAGTTAGGGACCCAGCATTTT. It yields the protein CASSGTGELGTQHF. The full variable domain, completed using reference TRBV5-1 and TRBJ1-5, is KAGVTQTPRYLIKTRGQQVTLSCSPISGHRSVSWYQQTPGQGLQFLFEYFSETQRNKGNFPGRFSGRQFSNSRSEMNVSTLELGDSALYLCASSGTGELGTQHFGDGTRLSIL.